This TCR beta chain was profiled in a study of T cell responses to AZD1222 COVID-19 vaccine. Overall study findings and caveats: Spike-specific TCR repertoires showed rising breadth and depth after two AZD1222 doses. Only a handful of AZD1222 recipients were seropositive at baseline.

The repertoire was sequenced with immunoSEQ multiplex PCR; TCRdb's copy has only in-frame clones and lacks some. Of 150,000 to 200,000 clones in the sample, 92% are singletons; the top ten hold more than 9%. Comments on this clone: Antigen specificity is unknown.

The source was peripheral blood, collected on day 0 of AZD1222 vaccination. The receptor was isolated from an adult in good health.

The CDR3 DNA sequence: TGTGCCAGCAGTTCGGGGGGACTCTTATACAATGAGCAGTTCTTC. It yields the protein CASSSGGLLYNEQFF. This chain uses TRBV6-5 with TRBJ2-1, with 7 bases matching TRBD2. V shed 4 bases, J shed 4 bases, and the junction held 7 bases outside the gene matches. CDR3 length equals 15 residues. Germline V lookup: CDR1 MNHEY, CDR2 SVGAGI.